These 26 T cell receptor beta chains were all obtained from the same sample, sequenced in a study of blood T cell repertoires in COVID-19 (dated by TCRdb to about 2020). Library prep was done by the immunoSEQ multiplex PCR assay. TCRdb took over this immuneACCESS table, retaining in-frame rearrangements with V and J assigned. Such tables are incomplete; in checked studies, under half of the missing clones stem from an unresolved V gene, and the remainder is unexplained. The sample table records 130,000 or so clones; about three quarters of these occur just once. The top ten clonotypes cover 2% to 2.5% of the sample. The sequencing input was peripheral blood. These receptors were taken from a woman in her sixties or seventies with acute or convalescent COVID-19.

The rearrangement links TRBV12-3 or TRBV12-4 to TRBJ2-7; D ambiguous. The CDR3 has 12 amino acids. Trimming took 2 bases from V and 4 from J, leaving 6 bases between them. CDR3: CASSLLRYEQYF. The CDR3 nucleotides are TGTGCCAGCAGTTTACTTCGTTACGAGCAGTACTTC.

The V and J genes are TRBV10-3 and TRBJ2-5, with 7 bases lining up with TRBD2. The CDR3 sequence is 14 residues long. V lost 2 bases and J lost 5; bases outside the gene matches: 5. Germline CDR1 reads ENHRY; CDR2 reads SYGVKD. The CDR3 sequence: CAISEREAIETQYF. The CDR3 DNA sequence: TGTGCCATCAGTGAGCGGGAGGCGATTGAGACCCAGTACTTC.

The chain is built from TRBV28 and TRBJ2-1; TRBD2 matches 10 bases. Germline CDR1 MDHEN, CDR2 SYDVKM. The V gene end was trimmed by 6 bases and the J gene end by 9 bases; junction bases not matched to a gene: 8. This CDR3 is built from 14 residues. The CDR3 sequence is CASREAGGPAEQFF. The CDR3, as DNA: TGTGCCAGCAGGGAAGCGGGAGGGCCTGCTGAGCAGTTCTTC.

This clone was recorded a few times. The chain is built from TRBV5-4 and TRBJ1-6, with D perhaps TRBD1 (5 bases). Trimming cost V 0 bases and J 7 bases, with 14 bases left between them. CDR3 length equals 16 residues. In germline, CDR1 is SGHNT, CDR2 YYREEE (reference sequence). The CDR3: CASSLGGTLGNSPLHF. The CDR3 region has the DNA TGTGCCAGCAGCTTGGGCGGGACCCTCGGAAATTCACCCCTCCACTTT. Looking up the rest from reference TRBV5-4 and TRBJ1-6 gives the full variable domain: ETGVTQSPTHLIKTRGQQVTLRCSSQSGHNTVSWYQQALGQGPQFIFQYYREEENGRGNFPPRFSGLQFPNYSSELNVNALELDDSALYLCASSLGGTLGNSPLHFGNGTRLTVT.

This sequence joins TRBV5-1 and TRBJ2-1; tentative D call: TRBD1 (6 bases). Between the trimmed V and J ends, which lost 2 bases and 9 bases, there was a span of 9 bases. The germline CDR1 and CDR2 sequences are SGHRS and YFSETQ. The CDR3 is made up of 12 amino acids. The CDR3 region has the DNA TGCGCCAGCAGCTTACAGGGCAGTGAGCAGTTCTTC. It translates to CASSLQGSEQFF.

This chain connects TRBV7-2 to TRBJ1-6; no clear D gene. Germline V gene sequence: CDR1 SGHTA, CDR2 FQGNSA. The CDR3 contains 14 residues. V dropped 1 base and J dropped 4 bases, with 5 bases sitting between them. CDR3 sequence (DNA): TGTGCCAGCAGCTTAGGCGGTTATAATTCACCCCTCCACTTT. Translating gives CASSLGGYNSPLHF.

The V call is TRBV27, the J call TRBJ2-7, with a weak D call TRBD1 (6 bases). The germline CDR1 and CDR2 sequences are MNHEY and SMNVEV (reference sequence). The CDR3 spans 15 residues. V was pared by 6 bases and J by 1 base, with 16 bases between. The CDR3 region has the DNA TGTGCCAGCAGCCCCGGACAGCCCCGATCCTACGAGCAGTACTTC. It specifies CASSPGQPRSYEQYF.

J is TRBJ1-1 and V is TRBV7-9, with a weak D call TRBD1 (6 bases). This CDR3 contains 14 residues. V was trimmed by 5 bases and J by 5 bases, leaving 15 bases between them. The germline CDR1 and CDR2 sequences are SEHNR and FQNEAQ (reference sequence). As DNA, the CDR3 is TGTGCCAGCAGCGAACAGGGTGAGGGGACTGAAGCTTTCTTT. Residues: CASSEQGEGTEAFF.

The V call is TRBV3-1 (or the pseudogene TRBV3-2), the J call TRBJ2-1, with D possibly being TRBD1 (5 bases). CDR3 length: 15 residues. The germline V gene has CDR1 LGHDT and CDR2 YNNKEL (reference sequence). With 1 base removed from V and 9 bases from J, the gap between germline ends came to 16 bases. For the CDR3, the DNA is TGTGCCAGCAGCCAAGTAGGGGATATCCTGGCTGAGCAGTTCTTC. As protein: CASSQVGDILAEQFF.

This clone came up many times. The chain is built from TRBV6-5 and TRBJ1-3; maybe TRBD1 (6 bases). CDR3 size: 12 residues. Germline-derived CDR1 and CDR2 are MNHEY and SVGAGI. The V and J ends lost 10 bases and 4 bases respectively, with 11 bases between them. The CDR3 sequence: CATWTVGNTIYF. DNA of the CDR3: TGTGCCACCTGGACAGTGGGAAACACCATATATTTT.

The chain employs TRBV28 and TRBJ2-2, with D possibly being TRBD2 (5 bases). The CDR3 has 14 residues. The V and J ends lost 6 bases and 6 bases respectively, with 14 bases between them. Per the germline V gene, CDR1 is MDHEN and CDR2 is SYDVKM. CDR3 bases: TGTGCCAGCAGCTCGGACTGGATCTCCGGGGAGCTGTTTTTT. Translation: CASSSDWISGELFF.

V and J are TRBV6-5 and TRBJ2-1; D call uncertain. V lost 6 bases and J 1 base, leaving 13 bases between the germline ends. CDR3 length equals 15 residues. Per germline, CDR1 MNHEY and CDR2 SVGAGI. The CDR3 DNA reads as TGTGCCAGCAGCGCCTCGGCAGGATCCTACAATGAGCAGTTCTTC. It yields the protein CASSASAGSYNEQFF.

The chain couples TRBV12-5 to TRBJ2-7; D is uncertain. CDR1 and CDR2 (germline): LGHNT, FRNRAP. The CDR3 has 13 residues. Trimming took off 4 bases at V and 1 base at J, with 8 bases between the two ends. The CDR3 DNA reads as TGTGCTAGTGGTTCCTCGGTTTCCTACGAGCAGTACTTC. Its protein is CASGSSVSYEQYF.

The rearrangement uses TRBV3-1 (or the pseudogene TRBV3-2) and TRBJ2-1, with D perhaps matching TRBD2 (5 bases). V was clipped by 3 bases and J by 8 bases, with 5 bases between them. Germline V CDR1 and CDR2: LGHDT, YNNKEL (reference sequence). CDR3 length equals 11 residues. CDR3 sequence (DNA): TGTGCCAGCAGCCAGAGGGATGAGCAGTTCTTC. Its translation is CASSQRDEQFF.

In its sample, this clone was seen a few times. This chain connects TRBV24-1 to TRBJ2-2, with a possible D match to TRBD2 (5 bases). V was trimmed by 4 bases and J by 5 bases, leaving 7 bases between them. Germline values: CDR1 KGHDR, CDR2 SFDVKD. The CDR3 contains 13 residues. CDR3 sequence: CATSEGGTGELFF. CDR3 bases: TGTGCCACCAGTGAAGGAGGAACCGGGGAGCTGTTTTTT.

The V and J genes are TRBV30 and TRBJ2-2; unclear D gene. The CDR3 has 15 amino acids. V was trimmed by 2 bases and J by 2 bases, leaving 12 bases between them. Germline V gene lookup returns CDR1 GTSNPN and CDR2 SVGIG (reference sequence). The CDR3 reads CAWSRGMVNTGELFF. In nucleotides, the CDR3 is TGTGCCTGGAGTCGCGGAATGGTTAACACCGGGGAGCTGTTTTTT.

The J gene is TRBJ1-2, the V gene TRBV29-1, with D hard to call. V lost 7 bases to trimming and J lost 2 bases, with 11 bases between them. CDR1 is SQVTM, CDR2 ANQGSEA, per germline. The CDR3 consists of 12 residues. Here the CDR3 DNA reads TGCAGCGGCGGCAGCCAGAACTATGGCTACACCTTC. Its protein is CSGGSQNYGYTF. The variable domain in full, with the rest retrieved from reference TRBV29-1 and TRBJ1-2, is SAVISQKPSRDICQRGTSLTIQCQVDSQVTMMFWYRQQPGQSLTLIATANQGSEATYESGFVIDKFPISRPNLTFSTLTVSNMSPEDSSIYLCSGGSQNYGYTFGSGTRLTVV.

V is TRBV7-2 and J is TRBJ1-1; 7 bases map to TRBD1. CDR3 size: 14 residues. J gave up 3 bases and V 6 bases, and 7 bases lay outside the gene matches. CDR1 and CDR2 (germline): SGHTA, FQGNSA. The CDR3 DNA reads TGTGCCAGCAGTTTCAGGGGGTCGGACACTGAAGCTTTCTTT. It is translated as CASSFRGSDTEAFF.

A few counts support this clone. The V and J genes are TRBV4-2 and TRBJ2-1; the D gene is possibly TRBD2 (6 bases). Trimming removed 0 bases from V and 2 bases from J, with 14 bases in between. Germline V gene data show CDR1 as LGHNA and CDR2 as YNFKEQ. The CDR3 length is 17 residues. The CDR3 DNA follows: TGTGCCAGCAGCCAAGAAACTGGCGGGGTAGCCTACAATGAGCAGTTCTTC. Translating it yields CASSQETGGVAYNEQFF.

This chain connects TRBV5-4 to TRBJ1-6, with 7 positions matching TRBD1. The CDR3 totals 15 residues. The V gene's germline CDR1 is SGHNT and CDR2 YYREEE (reference sequence). The ends lost 4 bases at V and 5 bases at J; junction bases unmatched: 6. In DNA, the CDR3 is TGTGCCAGCAGCCGCCGGGACAGACATAATTCACCCCTCCACTTT. Its protein product is CASSRRDRHNSPLHF. The entire variable domain, with the rest obtained from reference TRBV5-4 and TRBJ1-6, is as follows: ETGVTQSPTHLIKTRGQQVTLRCSSQSGHNTVSWYQQALGQGPQFIFQYYREEENGRGNFPPRFSGLQFPNYSSELNVNALELDDSALYLCASSRRDRHNSPLHFGNGTRLTVT.

V is TRBV29-1 and J is TRBJ1-1; a weak D match, TRBD1 (5 bases). CDR3 length: 14 amino acids. V lost 8 bases and J 1 base, leaving 17 bases between the germline ends. The germline V gene encodes CDR1 SQVTM and CDR2 ANQGSEA. The CDR3 region has the DNA TGCAGCTCTGCCCCGGGACTCCCGAACACTGAAGCTTTCTTT. This sequence encodes CSSAPGLPNTEAFF.

The V call is TRBV6-5, the J call TRBJ1-2, with 11 bases fitting TRBD1. This CDR3 is built from 14 residues. The germline V gene encodes CDR1 MNHEY and CDR2 SVGAGI. V dropped 4 bases and J dropped 8; count of bases not matched to a gene: 6. CDR3 protein: CASSFGQGAWGYTF. CDR3 in DNA: TGTGCCAGCAGTTTCGGACAGGGGGCTTGGGGCTACACCTTC.

The CDR3, as DNA: TGCGCCAGCAGCCTTACTAGCGGAAACTACGAGCAGTACTTC. It encodes CASSLTSGNYEQYF. The V and J genes are TRBV5-1 and TRBJ2-7, with 8 bases lining up with TRBD2. Germline lookup yields CDR1 SGHRS and CDR2 YFSETQ. Trimming took 4 bases from V and 3 from J; bases not matched to a gene: 6. The CDR3 is made up of 14 amino acids.

This chain joins TRBV4-3 and TRBJ2-7, with a weak D call TRBD2 (5 bases). This CDR3 is 14 amino acids long. CDR1 is LGHNA, CDR2 YSLEER, per germline. Trimming stripped 4 bases from V and 2 bases from J, with 12 bases between. CDR3 sequence (DNA): TGCGCCAGCAGCCTCAATGACGGGGCCTACGAGCAGTACTTC. Translated: CASSLNDGAYEQYF.

This chain joins TRBV21-1 and TRBJ1-1. TRBV21-1 is tagged as a pseudogene. This CDR3 comprises 18 residues. The CDR3 loop reads CASSKGGGAFLMNTEAFF. CDR3 nucleotides: TGTGCCAGCAGCAAAGGCGGGGGGGCTTTCCTTATGAACACTGAAGCTTTCTTT.

The CDR3 DNA reads as TGTGCCAGCAGCGCCCCTCGGGGGGGGCCCACCGGGGAGCTGTTTTTT. Amino acid sequence: CASSAPRGGPTGELFF. This chain uses TRBV9 with TRBJ2-2, with 8 bases aligning to TRBD2. The V gene's germline CDR1 is SGDLS and CDR2 YYNGEE. Germline trimming cut 3 bases from V and 4 bases from J; bases unmatched to any gene: 8. This CDR3 comprises 16 residues. The full variable domain, in which reference TRBV9 and TRBJ2-2 provide the parts outside the CDR3, is DSGVTQTPKHLITATGQRVTLRCSPRSGDLSVYWYQQSLDQGLQFLIQYYNGEERAKGNILERFSAQQFPDLHSELNLSSLELGDSALYFCASSAPRGGPTGELFFGEGSRLTVL.